This T cell receptor (beta chain) was sequenced for a study of patients and donors after allogeneic stem cell transplantation. CDR1 and CDR2 from the germline V gene are SGHVS and FNYEAQ. CDR3 length equals 16 residues. V trimming: 5 bases; J trimming: 1 base; junction bases outside the gene matches: 11. TCRdb reprocessed the RT-PCR reads with MiXCR, giving one entry per CDR3 protein. Of roughly 880,000 distinct CDR3 sequences in the sample, about 20% were seen once. The origin of this receptor is a human donor who was either an allogeneic HSCT recipient or a stem cell or donor lymphocyte infusion donor (not recorded which). It is not recorded whose cells these are; they may come from a transplant donor. V gene TRBV7-6 combines with J gene TRBJ2-7; TRBD2 matches at 7 bases. The sequenced sample consisted of blood, either unsorted or a sorted T cell fraction (not recorded which). CDR3 nucleotide sequence: TGTGCCAGCAGCCCGGAGGCTAGCGGACCTTCCTACGAGCAGTACTTC. This gives the protein CASSPEASGPSYEQYF. Supplemented by reference TRBV7-6 and TRBJ2-7, the full variable domain reads GAGVSQSPRYKVTKRGQDVALRCDPISGHVSLYWYRQALGQGPEFLTYFNYEAQQDKSGLPNDRFSAERPEGSISTLTIQRTEQRDSAMYRCASSPEASGPSYEQYFGPGTRLTVT.